These T cell receptor beta chains were read from a single sample in a study of control samples from healthy donors and cancer patients. The data were produced by immunoSEQ multiplex PCR, yet TCRdb's version contains in-frame clones alone and is incomplete. The sample holds about 96,000 clones, 93% seen once. Sequenced sample: blood. These receptor sequences come from a young man in good health. The CDR3 runs from the conserved cysteine through the conserved F or W. The D gene is left open where the match is weak.

CDR3aa: CASSQGTQGYTDTQYF
v_gene: TRBV4-2
d_gene: .

CDR3aa: CASGLAGVNEQFF
v_gene: TRBV28
d_gene: TRBD2

CDR3aa: CASSLGGADGYTF
v_gene: TRBV27
d_gene: .

CDR3aa: CASSMGLAGYNEQFF
v_gene: TRBV19
d_gene: TRBD2

CDR3aa: CASSIQGKAFF
v_gene: TRBV6-5
d_gene: TRBD1

CDR3aa: CASSHDSTTDRYGYTF
v_gene: TRBV27
d_gene: .

CDR3aa: CASSFSGNTEAFF
v_gene: TRBV12-3/TRBV12-4
d_gene: .

CDR3aa: CASSINIYQQFF
v_gene: TRBV19
d_gene: .

CDR3aa: CASREPTGVGTEAFF
v_gene: TRBV2
d_gene: TRBD1

CDR3aa: CASSGQGLYYEQYF
v_gene: TRBV2
d_gene: TRBD1

CDR3aa: CASSMSRNYGYTF
v_gene: TRBV28
d_gene: .

CDR3aa: CASSRLGDTQYF
v_gene: TRBV12-3/TRBV12-4
d_gene: .

CDR3aa: CASSQGTGSNVNTEAFF
v_gene: TRBV4-2
d_gene: TRBD1

CDR3aa: CASSSTTSGSDEQFF
v_gene: TRBV6-2/TRBV6-3
d_gene: TRBD2

CDR3aa: CASSQASTSGRKETQYF
v_gene: TRBV4-1
d_gene: TRBD2

CDR3aa: CASSWTLDREIYNEQFF
v_gene: TRBV5-1
d_gene: TRBD1

CDR3aa: CSVRDRNSNQPQHF
v_gene: TRBV29-1
d_gene: TRBD1

CDR3aa: CASWGGNEKLFF
v_gene: TRBV10-3
d_gene: .

CDR3aa: CASSLVQGSVEAFF
v_gene: TRBV11-2
d_gene: TRBD1

CDR3aa: CASSHYSNQPQHF
v_gene: TRBV25-1
d_gene: .

CDR3aa: CASSEATARQETQYF
v_gene: TRBV6-1
d_gene: .

CDR3aa: CSVEDLRADTEAFF
v_gene: TRBV29-1
d_gene: .

CDR3aa: CASSQEEGSGSFKYNEQFF
v_gene: TRBV3-1/TRBV3-2
d_gene: TRBD2

CDR3aa: CASNSGNTIYF
v_gene: TRBV2
d_gene: .

CDR3aa: CASSLSGMADTQYF
v_gene: TRBV7-3
d_gene: .

CDR3aa: CASSLGTGDTGELFF
v_gene: TRBV7-9
d_gene: TRBD1

CDR3aa: CASRGNDYGYTF
v_gene: TRBV12-3/TRBV12-4
d_gene: .

CDR3aa: CASSLVGLAVNNEQFF
v_gene: TRBV7-2
d_gene: TRBD2

CDR3aa: CASSRGVGGELFF
v_gene: TRBV7-3
d_gene: .

CDR3aa: CASRTGLGNTEAFF
v_gene: TRBV6-5
d_gene: .

CDR3aa: CATSEGFYGYTF
v_gene: TRBV15
d_gene: .

CDR3aa: CASSQTDKSGGELFF
v_gene: TRBV6-4
d_gene: .

CDR3aa: CAWSPKPGQGLFF
v_gene: TRBV30
d_gene: .

CDR3aa: CASSQGQYSNQPQHF
v_gene: TRBV4-1
d_gene: .

CDR3aa: CSVVTRLAAGEQYF
v_gene: TRBV29-1
d_gene: TRBD2

CDR3aa: CASSEGGHLLQPQHF
v_gene: TRBV6-1
d_gene: .

CDR3aa: CATSRTSGSTDTQYF
v_gene: TRBV15
d_gene: TRBD2

CDR3aa: CASSPTDTQYF
v_gene: TRBV18
d_gene: .

CDR3aa: CASSYAVSLTDTQYF
v_gene: TRBV6-2/TRBV6-3
d_gene: .

CDR3aa: CASSVPSGYGVRETQYF
v_gene: TRBV2
d_gene: .

CDR3aa: CASSQGLGDTQYF
v_gene: TRBV11-2
d_gene: .

CDR3aa: CASSSAGPRETQYF
v_gene: TRBV7-6
d_gene: .

CDR3aa: CASSSPRTGGTEAFF
v_gene: TRBV7-9
d_gene: TRBD1

CDR3aa: CASSYTRFEQFF
v_gene: TRBV6-5
d_gene: .

CDR3aa: CASSYQGLGETQYF
v_gene: TRBV27
d_gene: .

CDR3aa: CASSEGAFNFPNTGELFF
v_gene: TRBV2
d_gene: .

CDR3aa: CAIRDEVQGSLHF
v_gene: TRBV10-3
d_gene: .

CDR3aa: CASSQGTLQGGQPQHF
v_gene: TRBV4-1
d_gene: .

CDR3aa: CASSLRDGNSPLHF
v_gene: TRBV4-3
d_gene: .

CDR3aa: CASSPTSGAYEQYF
v_gene: TRBV27
d_gene: TRBD2

CDR3aa: CAWSVGAAYGYTF
v_gene: TRBV30
d_gene: .

CDR3aa: CASSAGTVGYTF
v_gene: TRBV2
d_gene: TRBD1

CDR3aa: CAISEGYQLNTEAFF
v_gene: TRBV10-3
d_gene: .

CDR3aa: CASSYPFIEQFF
v_gene: TRBV6-2/TRBV6-3
d_gene: .

CDR3aa: CASALGAGNTIYF
v_gene: TRBV2
d_gene: .

CDR3aa: CAWRSQAWNTEAFF
v_gene: TRBV30
d_gene: .

CDR3aa: CASSQVDMGMIGNTIYF
v_gene: TRBV4-1
d_gene: .

CDR3aa: CARTSAGREDQPQHF
v_gene: TRBV6-8
d_gene: .

CDR3aa: CASRFLPGTNYGYTF
v_gene: TRBV5-1
d_gene: .